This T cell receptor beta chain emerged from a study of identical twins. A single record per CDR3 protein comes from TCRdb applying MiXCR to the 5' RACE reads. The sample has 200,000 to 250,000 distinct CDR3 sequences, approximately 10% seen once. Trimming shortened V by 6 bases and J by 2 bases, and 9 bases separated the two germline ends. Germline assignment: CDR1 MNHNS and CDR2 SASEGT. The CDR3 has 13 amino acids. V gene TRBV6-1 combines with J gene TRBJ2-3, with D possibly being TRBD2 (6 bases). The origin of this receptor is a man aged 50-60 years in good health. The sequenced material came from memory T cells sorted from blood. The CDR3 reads CASRRDLTDTQYF. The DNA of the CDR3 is TGTGCCAGCAGGCGGGACCTCACAGATACGCAGTATTTT.